Listed here are 7 T cell receptor beta chains from one sample, sequenced in a study of response to subunit inactivated influenza vaccine listed by TCRdb under 2018. Library preparation used RT-PCR. TCRdb lists the instrument as Illumina HiSeq 2500. Through fastp at Q25 and MiXCR, TCRdb rebuilt clones from the public reads, retaining in-frame beta chains. Entries are consolidated by CDR3 protein sequence, retaining the most common genes and DNA. This sample comprises 300,000 to 350,000 distinct CDR3 sequences, approximately 23% of them detected only once. 10% of the sample rests with the top ten. Source: PBMCs from blood, taken about 20 months after vaccination. Receptor source: a man aged 50 to 69 who received an inactivated influenza vaccine. Donor details come from another sample of the same person, matched by shared clones.

This clonotype was observed many times. The V gene is TRBV7-2, the J gene TRBJ1-1, with no clear D. V dropped 5 bases and J dropped 0 bases, with 16 bases sitting between them. Germline V gene data show CDR1 as SGHTA and CDR2 as FQGNSA. This CDR3 contains 16 residues. DNA for the CDR3: TGTGCCAGCAGCCCTAGAAGCAGCCGGATGAACACTGAAGCTTTCTTT. This gives the protein CASSPRSSRMNTEAFF.

This clonotype was detected many times. The chain uses TRBV7-6 and TRBJ1-6; no clear D gene. The CDR3 is 13 amino acids. V lost 4 bases to trimming and J lost 9 bases, with 10 bases between them. Germline CDR1 reads SGHVS; CDR2 reads FNYEAQ. CDR3 amino acids: CASSSGGASPLHF. The DNA of the CDR3 is TGTGCCAGCAGCTCCGGAGGCGCTTCACCCCTCCACTTT.

This clonotype was seen only a few times. The V call is TRBV5-8, the J call TRBJ2-1; TRBD2 is a possible D gene (6 bases). CDR1 SGHTS and CDR2 YDEGEE come from the germline V gene. Trimming shortened V by 4 bases and J by 7 bases, and 12 bases separated the two germline ends. CDR3 length: 13 amino acids. The DNA of the CDR3 is TGTGCCAGCAGCGTGGGACTTCGGAATGAGCAGTTCTTC. Protein product: CASSVGLRNEQFF. The full variable domain, in which reference TRBV5-8 and TRBJ2-1 provide the parts outside the CDR3, is EAGVTQSPTHLIKTRGQQATLRCSPISGHTSVYWYQQALGLGLQFLLWYDEGEERNRGNFPPRFSGRQFPNYSSELNVNALELEDSALYLCASSVGLRNEQFFGPGTRLTVL.

The DNA for the CDR3 is TGCACCATTAGCGGGAGGGGCAATGAGCAGTTCTTC. Its translation is CTISGRGNEQFF. This sequence joins TRBV29-1 and TRBJ2-1; the match to TRBD2 covers 11 bases. Germline V gives CDR1 SQVTM, CDR2 ANQGSEA. The CDR3 runs 12 residues.

The chain couples TRBV20-1 to TRBJ1-2; 7 bases fit TRBD1. Germline V gene data show CDR1 as DFQATT and CDR2 as SNEGSKA (reference sequence). V dropped 6 bases and J dropped 3; count of bases not matched to a gene: 10. This CDR3 is 14 amino acids long. The CDR3 spells CSAITGDRDYGYTF. CDR3 in DNA: TGCAGTGCCATAACAGGGGATCGCGACTATGGCTACACCTTC.

This clonotype has only a few counts. The chain combines TRBV5-1 with TRBJ1-5, with D maybe TRBD1 (6 bases). The CDR3 runs 14 residues. V lost 5 bases and J 3 bases, leaving 12 bases between the germline ends. Germline assignment: CDR1 SGHRS and CDR2 YFSETQ. CDR3 nucleotide sequence: TGCGCCAGCAGGATACAGGGCTCCAATCAGCCCCAGCATTTT. It encodes CASRIQGSNQPQHF.

This chain uses TRBV6-1 with TRBJ1-2; tentatively, D is TRBD1 (5 bases). In germline, CDR1 is MNHNS, CDR2 SASEGT. V gave up 3 bases and J gave up 4 bases, with 12 bases separating them. This CDR3 comprises 14 residues. CDR3 protein: CASSDKGYGYGYTF. The CDR3 DNA reads TGTGCCAGCAGTGACAAGGGGTATGGCTATGGCTACACCTTC.